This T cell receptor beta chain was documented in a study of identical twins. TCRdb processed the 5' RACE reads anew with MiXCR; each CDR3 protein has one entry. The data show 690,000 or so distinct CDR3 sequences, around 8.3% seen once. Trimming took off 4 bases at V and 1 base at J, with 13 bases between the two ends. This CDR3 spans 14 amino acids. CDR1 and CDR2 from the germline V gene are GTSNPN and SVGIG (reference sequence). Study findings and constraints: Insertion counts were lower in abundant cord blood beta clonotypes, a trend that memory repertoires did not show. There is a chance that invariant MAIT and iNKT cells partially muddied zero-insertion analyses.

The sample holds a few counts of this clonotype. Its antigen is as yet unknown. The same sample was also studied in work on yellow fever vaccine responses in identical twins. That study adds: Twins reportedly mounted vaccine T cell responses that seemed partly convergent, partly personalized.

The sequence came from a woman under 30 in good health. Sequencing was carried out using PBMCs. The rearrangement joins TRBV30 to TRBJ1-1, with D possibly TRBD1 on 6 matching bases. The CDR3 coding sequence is TGTGCCTGGAAACGGGGGACACAGAACACTGAAGCTTTCTTT. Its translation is CAWKRGTQNTEAFF.